The 21 T cell receptor beta chains in this list originate from one sample, sequenced in a study of OX40 agonist ivuxolimab in advanced cancers. TCRdb's table, derived via immunoSEQ multiplex PCR, lists solely in-frame clones and lacks some. The sample shows about 83,000 clones, approximately 79% of them seen only once. Sequences were derived from CD4+ or CD8+ T cells sorted from blood, sampled in a trial of the OX40 agonist ivuxolimab. The receptors come from an adult with an advanced solid tumor such as melanoma, head and neck, liver or kidney cancer.

The rearrangement joins TRBV5-1 to TRBJ1-2, with TRBD1 matching 10 bases. The CDR3 sequence is 17 residues long. CDR1 is SGHRS and CDR2 is YFSETQ in the germline V gene. After removal of 4 bases from V and 2 bases from J, the junction contained 11 bases not matched to a gene. The CDR3 here is CASSGGTGEWANYGYTF. The CDR3 DNA reads as TGCGCCAGCAGCGGAGGGACAGGGGAGTGGGCGAACTATGGCTACACCTTC.

The rearrangement links TRBV4-2 to TRBJ1-1, with D possibly matching TRBD1 (6 bases). V lost 0 bases and J lost 1, with 12 bases in between. The CDR3 consists of 16 residues. Germline CDR1 is LGHNA and CDR2 is YNFKEQ. CDR3 residues: CASSQDRGAPNTEAFF. The CDR3 DNA reads as TGTGCCAGCAGCCAAGATAGGGGGGCTCCGAACACTGAAGCTTTCTTT.

The V and J genes are TRBV5-4 and TRBJ2-7, with a weak D call TRBD1 (5 bases). Trimming took 1 base from V and 3 from J, leaving 8 bases between them. CDR1 SGHNT and CDR2 YYREEE come from the germline V gene (reference sequence). This CDR3 is built from 13 residues. The CDR3 DNA follows: TGTGCCAGCAGCTTGTGCAGGGACTACGAGCAGTACTTC. Protein: CASSLCRDYEQYF. Together with reference TRBV5-4 and TRBJ2-7, the CDR3 gives the full variable domain: ETGVTQSPTHLIKTRGQQVTLRCSSQSGHNTVSWYQQALGQGPQFIFQYYREEENGRGNFPPRFSGLQFPNYSSELNVNALELDDSALYLCASSLCRDYEQYFGPGTRLTVT.

The rearrangement joins TRBV11-2 to TRBJ1-6, with D uncertain. The CDR3 extends over 14 amino acids. Germline V lookup: CDR1 SGHAT, CDR2 FQNNGV. V lost 1 base to trimming and J lost 5 bases, with 6 bases between them. This chain's CDR3 is CASSLGADNSPLHF. CDR3 DNA sequence: TGTGCCAGCAGCTTAGGTGCAGATAATTCACCCCTCCACTTT.

The chain recombines TRBV7-3 with TRBJ2-3; D perhaps matches TRBD2 (5 bases). The V end was cut by 5 bases, the J end by 6 bases, with 12 bases between. The CDR3 loop spans 13 amino acids. Germline CDR1 and CDR2: SGHTA and FQGTGA. CDR3 loop: CASSALAGDTQYF. DNA of the CDR3: TGTGCCAGCAGCGCCCTAGCTGGGGATACGCAGTATTTT.

With respect to this clone: Other nucleotide sequences in the sample specify the same CDR3. The chain uses TRBV7-3 and TRBJ2-2, with 7 bases that match TRBD2. This CDR3 region has 16 residues. Losses at the gene ends were 6 bases for V and 0 bases for J; bases not matched to a gene: 7. Germline-derived CDR1 and CDR2 are SGHTA and FQGTGA. The CDR3 DNA is TGTGCCAGCAGTCCCAATGGGGGGGCGAACACCGGGGAGCTGTTTTTT. Its translation is CASSPNGGANTGELFF.

This clone was detected a few times. This rearrangement joins TRBV5-1 to TRBJ2-3; 8 bases match TRBD1. CDR1 SGHRS and CDR2 YFSETQ come from the germline V gene. The J segment lost 2 bases and the V segment lost 4 bases, leaving 3 bases of the junction unmatched. This CDR3 has 14 residues. CDR3: CASSPGQDTDTQYF. CDR3 coding DNA: TGCGCCAGCAGCCCGGGACAGGACACAGATACGCAGTATTTT.

The chain is built from TRBV19 and TRBJ2-2; no clear D gene. Germline V CDR1 and CDR2: LNHDA, SQIVND (reference sequence). V lost 6 bases and J lost 0, with 8 bases in between. The CDR3 has 14 residues. Here the CDR3 reads CASRPIPNTGELFF. The CDR3 region has the DNA TGTGCCAGTAGGCCAATTCCGAACACCGGGGAGCTGTTTTTT. Together with reference TRBV19 and TRBJ2-2, the CDR3 gives the full variable domain: DGGITQSPKYLFRKEGQNVTLSCEQNLNHDAMYWYRQDPGQGLRLIYYSQIVNDFQKGDIAEGYSVSREKKESFPLTVTSAQKNPTAFYLCASRPIPNTGELFFGEGSRLTVL.

There are a few counts of this clone. V is TRBV28 and J is TRBJ1-1, with 8 bases matching TRBD1. The CDR3 length is 14 residues. From germline, CDR1 is MDHEN and CDR2 SYDVKM. The junction had 6 bases not matched to a gene; V was cut back by 5 bases and J by 4 bases. Here the CDR3 reads CASSPGGAGTEAFF. The CDR3 nucleotides are TGTGCCAGCAGTCCAGGGGGCGCGGGCACTGAAGCTTTCTTT.

V is TRBV5-1 and J is TRBJ2-1, with TRBD1 identical over 11 bases. The J segment lost 8 bases and the V segment lost 4 bases, leaving 5 bases of the junction unmatched. CDR3 length: 14 residues. CDR1 and CDR2 (germline): SGHRS, YFSETQ. This CDR3 is CASSRGQGDDEQFF. The CDR3 coding sequence is TGCGCCAGCAGCCGGGGACAGGGGGACGATGAGCAGTTCTTC.

This clone has more than one count but fewer than ten. This chain links TRBV28 with TRBJ1-5; weak D call: TRBD1 (5 bases). V was cut by 6 bases and J by 1 base, with 13 bases left in between. CDR3 length: 15 residues. Germline V gene data show CDR1 as MDHEN and CDR2 as SYDVKM. As DNA, the CDR3 is TGTGCCAGCAGCCCCGTTGGGGACAGCAATCAGCCCCAGCATTTT. Its protein product is CASSPVGDSNQPQHF.

This clone was seen a few times. V is TRBV29-1 and J is TRBJ1-2; D is ambiguous. Per the germline V gene, CDR1 is SQVTM and CDR2 is ANQGSEA. CDR3 length: 11 amino acids. V was pared by 4 bases and J by 6 bases, with 9 bases between. CDR3 loop: CSVAHPNGYTF. The CDR3 nucleotides read TGCAGCGTTGCACACCCCAATGGCTACACCTTC.

This clone was recorded only once. This sequence joins TRBV11-2 and TRBJ2-7; TRBD2 is a possible D gene (5 bases). This CDR3 spans 15 amino acids. V shed 5 bases and J shed 2 bases, with 16 bases lying between them. The V gene's germline CDR1 is SGHAT and CDR2 FQNNGV. The CDR3 coding sequence is TGTGCCAGCAGCCCGGACGGGGTGGGTGCCTACGAGCAGTACTTC. It codes for CASSPDGVGAYEQYF.

Written as DNA, the CDR3 is TGTGCCAGCAGCTTAATTGGTGATACGCAGTATTTT. It is translated as CASSLIGDTQYF. The rearrangement joins TRBV11-3 to TRBJ2-3; D is ambiguous. The CDR3 contains 12 residues. Per the germline V gene, CDR1 is SGHNT and CDR2 is YENEEA. The V gene lost 2 bases and the J gene lost 6 bases, with 6 bases spanning the gap.

The gene calls are TRBV11-2 and TRBJ1-3, with 7 bases matching TRBD1. The CDR3 is made up of 15 amino acids. The trim removed 6 bases at V and 4 bases at J, leaving 9 bases unmatched. Germline V lookup: CDR1 SGHAT, CDR2 FQNNGV. The CDR3 region is CASSYTGVEGNTIYF. As DNA, the CDR3 is TGTGCCAGCAGTTATACAGGGGTCGAAGGAAACACCATATATTTT.

V usage is TRBV4-2 and J usage is TRBJ1-1, with D maybe TRBD1 (5 bases). The length of the CDR3 is 14 residues. Germline values: CDR1 LGHNA, CDR2 YNFKEQ. V gave up 1 base and J gave up 8 bases, with 14 bases separating them. DNA for the CDR3: TGTGCCAGCAGCCAAGGATGGGACGCGCGAGAAGCTTTCTTT. The encoded protein is CASSQGWDAREAFF.

V is TRBV5-6 and J is TRBJ1-2; D ambiguous. The CDR3 loop spans 11 amino acids. The V gene's germline CDR1 is SGHDT and CDR2 YYEEEE. Trimming stripped 3 bases from V and 6 bases from J, with 6 bases between. This CDR3 is CASSSSHGYTF. The CDR3 coding sequence is TGTGCCAGCAGCTCGTCCCATGGCTACACCTTC.

This sequence joins TRBV11-3 and TRBJ2-7, with TRBD1 matching over 11 bases. V lost 5 bases, J lost 10 bases, and 10 bases stayed unmatched. The CDR3 extends over 14 amino acids. CDR1 is SGHNT and CDR2 is YENEEA in the germline V gene. In nucleotides, the CDR3 is TGTGCCAGCAGCCACGACGGGGACAGGGGGGGTCAGTACTTC. Protein: CASSHDGDRGGQYF.

This clone was seen a handful of times. The chain links TRBV19 to TRBJ1-1; D gene unclear. The CDR3 contains 12 residues. Germline-derived CDR1 and CDR2 are LNHDA and SQIVND (reference sequence). Between the trimmed V and J ends, which lost 6 bases and 6 bases, there was a span of 11 bases. CDR3 protein: CASRKDLAEAFF. The CDR3 DNA reads TGTGCCAGTAGGAAGGATCTCGCTGAAGCTTTCTTT.

The rearrangement joins TRBV28 to TRBJ1-2; TRBD1 matches 8 bases. V gave up 3 bases and J gave up 3 bases; unmatched junction bases: 3. The germline V gene has CDR1 MDHEN and CDR2 SYDVKM. The CDR3 sequence is 14 residues long. The CDR3 reads CASSFSDRDYGYTF. The CDR3 nucleotides read TGTGCCAGCAGTTTCTCGGACAGGGACTATGGCTACACCTTC.

In its sample, this clone was seen a few times. This chain links TRBV5-1 with TRBJ1-6; 7 bases are a match to TRBD1. The germline V gene has CDR1 SGHRS and CDR2 YFSETQ. V lost 3 bases to trimming and J lost 7 bases; unmatched junction nucleotides: 7. The CDR3 has 15 amino acids. DNA for the CDR3: TGCGCCAGCAGCTCACAGGGGCCGTACAATTCACCCCTCCACTTT. This translates into CASSSQGPYNSPLHF.